Listed here are 24 T cell receptor beta chains from one sample, sequenced in a study of T cell responses to AZD1222 COVID-19 vaccine. TCRdb keeps only in-frame clones here, not all; method: immunoSEQ multiplex PCR. Of some 170,000 clones listed, approximately 94% are singletons. The starting material was peripheral blood, obtained on day 0 of AZD1222 vaccination. The receptors originated from an adult in good health.

The genes are TRBV6-5 and TRBJ1-1, with D perhaps matching TRBD1 (5 bases). There are 14 residues in the CDR3. Trimming shortened V by 5 bases and J by 1 base, and 11 bases separated the two germline ends. CDR1 is MNHEY, CDR2 SVGAGI, per germline. DNA for the CDR3: TGTGCCAGCAGTCAGCGGGGCGAGAACACTGAAGCTTTCTTT. It yields the protein CASSQRGENTEAFF.

This chain uses TRBV5-4 with TRBJ2-2; D call uncertain. V was cut by 4 bases and J by 0 bases, with 10 bases left in between. The CDR3 sequence is 15 residues long. Germline CDR1 and CDR2: SGHNT and YYREEE (reference sequence). The CDR3 bases are TGTGCCAGCAGCCCCCCTGGTACGAACACCGGGGAGCTGTTTTTT. Encoded protein: CASSPPGTNTGELFF.

This clone has only one observation. The chain couples TRBV6-5 to TRBJ1-1, with D unclear. V was trimmed by 2 bases and J by 5 bases, leaving 18 bases between them. The CDR3 extends over 16 amino acids. Germline assignment: CDR1 MNHEY and CDR2 SVGAGI. The CDR3 spells CASSYINPVWVTEAFF. The DNA for the CDR3 is TGTGCCAGCAGTTACATTAATCCGGTTTGGGTAACTGAAGCTTTCTTT.

V usage is TRBV6-5 and J usage is TRBJ2-7; weak D call: TRBD2 (5 bases). The V and J ends lost 5 bases and 2 bases respectively, with 10 bases between them. The CDR3 sequence is 13 residues long. The germline CDR1 and CDR2 sequences are MNHEY and SVGAGI. The CDR3 loop is CASSPDSPYEQYF. In nucleotides, the CDR3 is TGTGCCAGCAGTCCGGACTCTCCCTACGAGCAGTACTTC.

The chain links TRBV5-1 to TRBJ2-6; D is uncertain. V dropped 0 bases and J dropped 0 bases, with 4 bases sitting between them. In germline, CDR1 is SGHRS, CDR2 YFSETQ. The CDR3 contains 15 residues. CDR3 sequence: CASSLGRSGANVLTF. The CDR3 coding sequence is TGCGCCAGCAGCTTGGGACGCTCTGGGGCCAACGTCCTGACTTTC.

The genes are TRBV3-1 (or the pseudogene TRBV3-2) and TRBJ2-3; a weak D match, TRBD2 (6 bases). The V end was cut by 4 bases, the J end by 2 bases, with 22 bases between. CDR3 length: 18 residues. CDR1 LGHDT and CDR2 YNNKEL come from the germline V gene (reference sequence). CDR3 nucleotide sequence: TGTGCCAGCAGCCCGGGGGACTTCACTCCCCTAATCACAGATACGCAGTATTTT. The encoded protein is CASSPGDFTPLITDTQYF.

V usage is TRBV15 and J usage is TRBJ2-5; TRBD1 or TRBD2 may be the D gene (6 bases each). Between the trimmed V and J ends, which lost 0 bases and 11 bases, there was a span of 16 bases. This CDR3 has 14 amino acids. Germline CDR1 LNHNV, CDR2 YYDKDF (reference sequence). The CDR3 bases are TGTGCCACCAGCAGAGATCGGGGGCTGGGACCTCAGTACTTC. This sequence encodes CATSRDRGLGPQYF.

The chain carries TRBV9 and TRBJ2-2, with 8 bases identical to TRBD1. The length of the CDR3 is 18 residues. The V gene end was trimmed by 0 bases and the J gene end by 6 bases; junction bases not matched to a gene: 13. The V gene's germline CDR1 is SGDLS and CDR2 YYNGEE. The CDR3 is CASSVDIQGALTAGELFF. For the CDR3, the DNA is TGTGCCAGCAGCGTAGATATTCAGGGGGCCCTGACGGCCGGGGAGCTGTTTTTT.

The J gene is TRBJ2-5, the V gene TRBV29-1, with 10 positions matching TRBD1. This CDR3 is 13 amino acids long. The junction had 5 bases not matched to a gene; V was cut back by 6 bases and J by 4 bases. CDR1 and CDR2 from the germline V gene are SQVTM and ANQGSEA. Here the CDR3 reads CSVETGGGETQYF. The CDR3, as DNA: TGCAGCGTAGAGACAGGGGGCGGAGAGACCCAGTACTTC.

The rearrangement uses TRBV9 and TRBJ1-4; no clear D gene. V lost 4 bases and J 7 bases, leaving 17 bases between the germline ends. This CDR3 contains 15 residues. The germline V gene has CDR1 SGDLS and CDR2 YYNGEE. The CDR3 protein is CASSPSHGVGEKLFF. The CDR3 nucleotides are TGTGCCAGCAGCCCTTCTCACGGGGTGGGTGAAAAACTGTTTTTT.

This chain connects TRBV13 to TRBJ1-1; D call uncertain. The CDR3 runs 15 residues. Germline lookup yields CDR1 PRHDT and CDR2 FYEKMQ (reference sequence). The V and J ends lost 3 bases and 2 bases respectively, with 13 bases between them. CDR3 bases: TGTGCCAGCAGCTTTACCTCCGACACCAACACTGAAGCTTTCTTT. It specifies CASSFTSDTNTEAFF.

This clone was seen once. The CDR3 nucleotides are TGTGCCAGCAGTGTGGTGACAGGGGGCGCGTATAGAACCGGGGAGCTGTTTTTT. It codes for CASSVVTGGAYRTGELFF. V and J are TRBV2 and TRBJ2-2, with 10 nucleotides matching TRBD1. Looked up from germline, CDR1 is SNHLY and CDR2 is FYNNEI. Trimming removed 4 bases from V and 5 bases from J; junction bases left unmatched: 13. This CDR3 spans 18 amino acids.

This chain links TRBV2 with TRBJ1-1; the match to TRBD1 covers 7 bases. Per the germline V gene, CDR1 is SNHLY and CDR2 is FYNNEI. J was trimmed by 7 bases and V by 2 bases; bases with no gene match: 4. The CDR3 covers 13 residues. The CDR3 coding sequence is TGTGCCAGCAGTGAACGGACAGGTATTGAAGCTTTCTTT. Its translation is CASSERTGIEAFF.

The rearrangement uses TRBV5-6 and TRBJ1-1; TRBD1 is a possible D gene (5 bases). V was pared by 0 bases and J by 7 bases, with 7 bases between. CDR3 length equals 12 residues. The germline V gene encodes CDR1 SGHDT and CDR2 YYEEEE. In DNA, the CDR3 is TGTGCCAGCAGCTTGGCTCAGGGTGAAGCTTTCTTT. As protein: CASSLAQGEAFF. Complete variable domain (other parts from reference TRBV5-6 and TRBJ1-1): DAGVTQSPTHLIKTRGQQVTLRCSPKSGHDTVSWYQQALGQGPQFIFQYYEEEERQRGNFPDRFSGHQFPNYSSELNVNALLLGDSALYLCASSLAQGEAFFGQGTRLTVV.

V usage is TRBV3-1 (or the pseudogene TRBV3-2) and J usage is TRBJ2-3; 8 bases match TRBD2. This CDR3 is built from 16 residues. The germline V gene has CDR1 LGHDT and CDR2 YNNKEL (reference sequence). The junction had 6 bases not matched to a gene; V was cut back by 2 bases and J by 2 bases. The CDR3 loop is CASSQRLAGITDTQYF. In nucleotides, the CDR3 is TGTGCCAGCAGCCAAAGGTTAGCGGGGATCACAGATACGCAGTATTTT.

This chain connects TRBV6-5 to TRBJ1-3; D is ambiguous. From germline, CDR1 is MNHEY and CDR2 SVGAGI. CDR3 length: 13 residues. V lost 6 bases to trimming and J lost 0 bases, with 6 bases between them. The CDR3 DNA reads as TGTGCCAGCAGACTAGCCTCTGGAAACACCATATATTTT. Translated: CASRLASGNTIYF.

For this clone: An end of the junction does not agree with germline; a read error may underlie this. The V call is TRBV29-1, the J call TRBJ1-2; no clear D gene. Per the germline V gene, CDR1 is SQVTM and CDR2 is ANQGSEA. This CDR3 contains 12 residues. In nucleotides, the CDR3 is TGCAGCGTCGCCACCGGGAGCTATGACTACACCTTC. Its translation is CSVATGSYDYTF.

V gene TRBV19 combines with J gene TRBJ1-2, with D uncertain. Germline V gene lookup returns CDR1 LNHDA and CDR2 SQIVND (reference sequence). The CDR3 is 15 amino acids. Trimming removed 2 bases from V and 8 bases from J, with 18 bases in between. In DNA, the CDR3 is TGTGCCAGTAGTATAAGTTCGGGGTCGGGTTACGGCTACACCTTC. It encodes CASSISSGSGYGYTF.

The chain couples TRBV27 to TRBJ2-1; tentative D call: TRBD1 (6 bases). Germline-derived CDR1 and CDR2 are MNHEY and SMNVEV (reference sequence). The CDR3 has 14 residues. The ends were cut back, 6 bases at V and 4 bases at J, with 13 bases in the middle. For the CDR3, the DNA is TGTGCCAGCAGACGTTCGGGGACATACAATGAGCAGTTCTTC. As protein: CASRRSGTYNEQFF.

The J gene is TRBJ1-4, the V gene TRBV7-9; D unresolved. The germline V gene encodes CDR1 SEHNR and CDR2 FQNEAQ (reference sequence). The CDR3 loop spans 12 amino acids. Trimming left V 2 bases short and J 11 bases short, with 9 bases between. This CDR3 reads CASSLPWDKLFF. The CDR3 coding sequence is TGTGCCAGCAGCTTACCTTGGGATAAACTGTTTTTT.

The rearrangement links TRBV28 to TRBJ1-1, with D maybe TRBD1 (5 bases). This CDR3 spans 15 amino acids. Germline V lookup: CDR1 MDHEN, CDR2 SYDVKM. The germline V and J ends were trimmed by 2 bases and 4 bases, with 14 bases remaining between them. The CDR3 reads CASSLGAGLGTEAFF. The CDR3 nucleotides read TGTGCCAGCAGTTTAGGGGCTGGTTTGGGCACTGAAGCTTTCTTT.

The chain recombines TRBV24-1 with TRBJ2-1, with TRBD1 matching 10 bases. The CDR3 sequence is 17 residues long. Germline V gives CDR1 KGHDR, CDR2 SFDVKD. V trimming: 1 base; J trimming: 3 bases; junction bases outside the gene matches: 5. In DNA form, the CDR3 reads TGTGCCACCAGTGATTTCAGGGGGACAGGGGTCTACAATGAGCAGTTCTTC. It specifies CATSDFRGTGVYNEQFF.

CDR3 DNA: TGTGCCATCAGTGGTGGGACTAGCGGGGGGGCAGATACGCAGTATTTT. Translating it yields CAISGGTSGGADTQYF. This chain uses TRBV10-3 with TRBJ2-3, with 16 bases aligning to TRBD2. The junction had 2 bases not matched to a gene; V was cut back by 4 bases and J by 4 bases. From germline, CDR1 is ENHRY and CDR2 SYGVKD. This CDR3 comprises 16 residues.

This rearrangement joins TRBV5-4 to TRBJ1-1; the D gene is possibly TRBD1 (6 bases). Germline lookup yields CDR1 SGHNT and CDR2 YYREEE (reference sequence). This CDR3 contains 11 residues. The CDR3 DNA is TGTGCTATGGGGGCTAACACTGAAGCTTTCTTT. This encodes CAMGANTEAFF.